The present T cell receptor (beta chain) was sequenced within a study of blood T cell repertoires in COVID-19. Study at large: Researchers got acute and convalescent COVID-19 samples from the United States, Italy and Spain. T cells, B-cell-depleted T cells, or PBMCs provided the cDNA or gDNA that served as material.

The assay was immunoSEQ multiplex PCR, and TCRdb's table has in-frame clones only and misses some. The sample includes 100,000 to 150,000 clones, about 85% seen only once; the top ten take 25% to 30%. The germline gives CDR1 KGHDR, CDR2 SFDVKD. The CDR3 contains 14 residues. V was trimmed by 8 bases and J by 8 bases, leaving 20 bases between them. Sequencing was carried out using peripheral blood. The genes are TRBV24-1 and TRBJ1-2; D not certain. This sequence was found in a woman older than 75 with acute or convalescent COVID-19. The CDR3 DNA follows: TGTGCCACCAAAGGTACTGCCAACCCGGAGGGCTACACCTTC. It encodes CATKGTANPEGYTF.